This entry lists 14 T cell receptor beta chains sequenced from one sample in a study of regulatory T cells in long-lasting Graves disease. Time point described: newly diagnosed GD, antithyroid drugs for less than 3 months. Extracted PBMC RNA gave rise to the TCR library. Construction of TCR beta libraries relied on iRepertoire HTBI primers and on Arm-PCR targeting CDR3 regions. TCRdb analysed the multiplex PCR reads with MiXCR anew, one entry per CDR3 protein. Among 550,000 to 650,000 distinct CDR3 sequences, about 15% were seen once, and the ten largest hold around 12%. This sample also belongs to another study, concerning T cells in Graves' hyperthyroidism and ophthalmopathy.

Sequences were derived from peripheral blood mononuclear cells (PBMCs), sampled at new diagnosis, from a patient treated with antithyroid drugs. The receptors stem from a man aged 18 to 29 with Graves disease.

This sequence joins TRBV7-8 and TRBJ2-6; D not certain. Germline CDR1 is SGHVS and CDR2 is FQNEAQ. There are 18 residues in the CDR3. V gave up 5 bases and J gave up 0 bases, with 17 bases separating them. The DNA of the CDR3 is TGTGCCAGCAGCCACAGTGGGCAGACTCCCTCTGGGGCCAACGTCCTGACTTTC. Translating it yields CASSHSGQTPSGANVLTF.

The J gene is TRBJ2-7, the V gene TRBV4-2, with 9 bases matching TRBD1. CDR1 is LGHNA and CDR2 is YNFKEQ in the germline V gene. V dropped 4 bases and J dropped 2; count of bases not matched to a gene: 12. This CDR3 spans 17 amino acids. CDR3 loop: CASSLRATGQGAYEQYF. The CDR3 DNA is TGTGCCAGCAGCCTCCGAGCGACGGGACAGGGCGCCTACGAGCAGTACTTC.

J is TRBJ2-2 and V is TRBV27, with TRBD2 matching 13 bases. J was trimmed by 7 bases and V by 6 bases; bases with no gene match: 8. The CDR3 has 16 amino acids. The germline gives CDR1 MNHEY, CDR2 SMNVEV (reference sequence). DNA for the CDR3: TGTGCCAGCAGCCCATCCCGACTAGCGGGAGGCGGGGAGCTGTTTTTT. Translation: CASSPSRLAGGGELFF.

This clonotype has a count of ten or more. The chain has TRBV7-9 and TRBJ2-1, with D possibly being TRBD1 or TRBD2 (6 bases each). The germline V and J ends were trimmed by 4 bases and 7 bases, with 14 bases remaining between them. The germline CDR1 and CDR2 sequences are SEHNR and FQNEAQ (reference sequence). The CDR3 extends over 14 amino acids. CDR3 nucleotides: TGTGCCAGCAGCTCCAGGAGGGGGGAGAATGAGCAGTTCTTC. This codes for CASSSRRGENEQFF.

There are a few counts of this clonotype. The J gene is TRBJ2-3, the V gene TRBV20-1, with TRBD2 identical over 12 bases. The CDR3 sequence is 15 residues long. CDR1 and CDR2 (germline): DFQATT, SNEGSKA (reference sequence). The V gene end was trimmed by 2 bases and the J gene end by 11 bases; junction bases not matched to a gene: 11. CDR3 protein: CSARSGLAGTSVQYF. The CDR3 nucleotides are TGCAGTGCTAGATCCGGACTAGCGGGGACCTCGGTGCAGTATTTT.

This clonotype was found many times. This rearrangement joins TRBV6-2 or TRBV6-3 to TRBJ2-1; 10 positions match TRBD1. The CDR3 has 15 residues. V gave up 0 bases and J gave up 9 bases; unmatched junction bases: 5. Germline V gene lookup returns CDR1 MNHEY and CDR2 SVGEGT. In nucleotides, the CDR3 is TGTGCCAGCAGTTACTCTGGGACAGGGGCTGGTGAGCAGTTCTTC. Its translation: CASSYSGTGAGEQFF.

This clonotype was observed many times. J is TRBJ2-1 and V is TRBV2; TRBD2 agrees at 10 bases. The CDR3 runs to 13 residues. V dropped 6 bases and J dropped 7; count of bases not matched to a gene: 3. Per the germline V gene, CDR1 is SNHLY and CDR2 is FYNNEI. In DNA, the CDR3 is TGTGCCAGCAGACTTAGCGGGAGGAATGAGCAGTTCTTC. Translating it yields CASRLSGRNEQFF.

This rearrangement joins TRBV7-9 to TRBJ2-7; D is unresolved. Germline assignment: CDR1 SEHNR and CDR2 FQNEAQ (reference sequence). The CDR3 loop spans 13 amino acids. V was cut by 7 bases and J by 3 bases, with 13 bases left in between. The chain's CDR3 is CASTGRIIYEQYF. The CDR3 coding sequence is TGTGCCAGCACAGGCAGGATCATCTACGAGCAGTACTTC. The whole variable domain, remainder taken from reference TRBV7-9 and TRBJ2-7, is DTGVSQNPRHKITKRGQNVTFRCDPISEHNRLYWYRQTLGQGPEFLTYFQNEAQLEKSRLLSDRFSAERPKGSFSTLEIQRTEQGDSAMYLCASTGRIIYEQYFGPGTRLTVT.

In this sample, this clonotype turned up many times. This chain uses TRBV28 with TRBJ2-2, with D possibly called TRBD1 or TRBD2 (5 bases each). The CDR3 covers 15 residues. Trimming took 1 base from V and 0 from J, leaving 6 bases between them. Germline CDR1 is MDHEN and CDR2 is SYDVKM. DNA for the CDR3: TGTGCCAGCAGTTTATTGGGGGCGAACACCGGGGAGCTGTTTTTT. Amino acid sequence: CASSLLGANTGELFF.

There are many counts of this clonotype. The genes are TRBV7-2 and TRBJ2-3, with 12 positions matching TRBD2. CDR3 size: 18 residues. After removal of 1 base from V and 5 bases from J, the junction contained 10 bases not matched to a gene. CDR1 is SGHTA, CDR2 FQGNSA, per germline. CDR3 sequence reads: CASSLGQTSGSDGDTQYF. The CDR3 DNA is TGTGCCAGCAGCTTAGGCCAGACTAGCGGGAGTGATGGAGATACGCAGTATTTT.

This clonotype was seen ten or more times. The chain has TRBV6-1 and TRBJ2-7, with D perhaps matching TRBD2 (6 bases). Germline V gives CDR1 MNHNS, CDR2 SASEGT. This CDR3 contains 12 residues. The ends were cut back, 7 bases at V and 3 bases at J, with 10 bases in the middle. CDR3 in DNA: TGTGCCAGCAAGGCTAGCGTCTACGAGCAGTACTTC. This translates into CASKASVYEQYF.

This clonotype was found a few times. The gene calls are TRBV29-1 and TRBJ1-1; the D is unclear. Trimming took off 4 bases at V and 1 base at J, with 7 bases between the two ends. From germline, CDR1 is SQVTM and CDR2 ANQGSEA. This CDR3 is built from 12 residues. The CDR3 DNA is TGCAGCGTTGGACTGAAGAACACTGAAGCTTTCTTT. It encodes CSVGLKNTEAFF.

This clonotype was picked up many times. CDR3 amino acids: CASRQGQGRSGELFF. The CDR3 DNA is TGTGCCAGCAGACAGGGACAGGGGAGGTCCGGGGAGCTGTTTTTT. The chain links TRBV7-3 to TRBJ2-2; 10 bases agree with TRBD1. This CDR3 contains 15 residues. Germline assignment: CDR1 SGHTA and CDR2 FQGTGA. V gave up 6 bases and J gave up 6 bases; unmatched junction bases: 7.

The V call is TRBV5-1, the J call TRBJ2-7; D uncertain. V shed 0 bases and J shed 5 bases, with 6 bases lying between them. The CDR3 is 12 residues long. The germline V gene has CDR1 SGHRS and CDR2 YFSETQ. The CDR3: CASSLGVNEQYF. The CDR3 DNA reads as TGCGCCAGCAGCTTGGGAGTGAACGAGCAGTACTTC.